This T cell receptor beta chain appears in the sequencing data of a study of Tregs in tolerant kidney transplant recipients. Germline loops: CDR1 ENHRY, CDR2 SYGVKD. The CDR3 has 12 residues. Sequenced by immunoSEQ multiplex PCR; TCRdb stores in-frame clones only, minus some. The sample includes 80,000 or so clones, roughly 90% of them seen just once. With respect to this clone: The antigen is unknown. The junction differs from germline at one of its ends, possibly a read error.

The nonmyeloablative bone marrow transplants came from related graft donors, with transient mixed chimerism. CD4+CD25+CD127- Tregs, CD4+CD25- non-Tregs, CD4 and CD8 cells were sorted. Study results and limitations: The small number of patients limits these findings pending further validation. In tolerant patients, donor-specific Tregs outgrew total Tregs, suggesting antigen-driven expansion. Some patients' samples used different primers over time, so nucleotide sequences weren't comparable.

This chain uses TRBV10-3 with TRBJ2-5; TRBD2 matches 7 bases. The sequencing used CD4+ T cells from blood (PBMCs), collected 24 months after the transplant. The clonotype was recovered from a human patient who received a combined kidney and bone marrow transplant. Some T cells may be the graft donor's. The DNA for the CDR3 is TGTGCCACCAGTGGGGAGGGGGAGACCCAGTACTTC. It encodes CATSGEGETQYF.